Following are 25 T cell receptor beta chains from one sample sequenced in a study of T cell responses to AZD1222 COVID-19 vaccine. Profiled with immunoSEQ multiplex PCR; TCRdb holds only in-frame clones, not every one. The data show around 200,000 clones, with about 93% seen just once and around 0.96% held by the top ten. Sequencing used peripheral blood, obtained 28 days after the second dose of the MenACWY control vaccine. The source is an adult who received the MenACWY meningococcal vaccine as a control.

The chain uses TRBV5-1 and TRBJ2-7, with D tentatively TRBD1 (6 bases). Germline assignment: CDR1 SGHRS and CDR2 YFSETQ. The CDR3 extends over 14 amino acids. Trimming stripped 4 bases from V and 5 bases from J, with 16 bases between. The CDR3 DNA is TGCGCCAGCAGCGTTGGCCAGGCAGGGGACGAGCAGTACTTC. Translating it yields CASSVGQAGDEQYF.

The chain links TRBV9 to TRBJ2-3; tentatively, D is TRBD1 (6 bases). V lost 0 bases and J 1 base, leaving 9 bases between the germline ends. Per germline, CDR1 SGDLS and CDR2 YYNGEE. CDR3 length equals 15 residues. CDR3 nucleotide sequence: TGTGCCAGCAGCGTAGGGGACACCGGCACAGATACGCAGTATTTT. It codes for CASSVGDTGTDTQYF.

The V call is TRBV7-2, the J call TRBJ1-2; D is undetermined. The CDR3 consists of 17 residues. From germline, CDR1 is SGHTA and CDR2 FQGNSA. V was trimmed by 4 bases and J by 5 bases, leaving 23 bases between them. CDR3 loop: CASSYRPQPRILYGYTF. The DNA of the CDR3 is TGTGCCAGCAGCTACCGCCCTCAGCCCCGGATTCTGTATGGCTACACCTTC. Based on the CDR3 plus reference TRBV7-2 and TRBJ1-2, the full variable domain is GAGVSQSPSNKVTEKGKDVELRCDPISGHTALYWYRQSLGQGLEFLIYFQGNSAPDKSGLPSDRFSAERTGGSVSTLTIQRTQQEDSAVYLCASSYRPQPRILYGYTFGSGTRLTVV.

The CDR3 DNA is TGTGCCAGCAGCTTATTACCAGGGGGAAACACTGAAGCTTTCTTT. It translates to CASSLLPGGNTEAFF. The V call is TRBV7-9, the J call TRBJ1-1, with 7 bases aligning to TRBD1. J gave up 2 bases and V 2 bases, and 5 bases lay outside the gene matches. Per the germline V gene, CDR1 is SEHNR and CDR2 is FQNEAQ (reference sequence). This CDR3 is built from 15 residues.

The chain joins TRBV5-1 to TRBJ1-3; D possibly corresponds to TRBD1 (6 bases). The CDR3 sequence is 16 residues long. The V and J ends lost 0 bases and 2 bases respectively, with 12 bases between them. Germline CDR1 reads SGHRS; CDR2 reads YFSETQ. CDR3 sequence reads: CASSLDGRGTGNTIYF. The DNA for the CDR3 is TGCGCCAGCAGCTTGGATGGCAGGGGCACTGGAAACACCATATATTTT. Supplemented by reference TRBV5-1 and TRBJ1-3, the full variable domain reads KAGVTQTPRYLIKTRGQQVTLSCSPISGHRSVSWYQQTPGQGLQFLFEYFSETQRNKGNFPGRFSGRQFSNSRSEMNVSTLELGDSALYLCASSLDGRGTGNTIYFGEGSWLTVV.

The gene calls are TRBV6-2 or TRBV6-3 and TRBJ1-5, with D tentatively TRBD1 (6 bases). V lost 4 bases, J lost 2 bases, and 15 bases lay in between. The germline V gene has CDR1 MNHEY and CDR2 SVGEGT. This CDR3 is 16 amino acids long. The CDR3 DNA follows: TGTGCCAGCAGTTGGGGAATGACAGGAGGCAATCAGCCCCAGCATTTT. Translating gives CASSWGMTGGNQPQHF.

This clone was seen just once. The chain carries TRBV5-1 and TRBJ1-1; weak D call: TRBD1 (6 bases). CDR3 length: 16 amino acids. Germline V gives CDR1 SGHRS, CDR2 YFSETQ. V was trimmed by 0 bases and J by 0 bases, leaving 12 bases between them. CDR3: CASSLAWGAMNTEAFF. DNA for the CDR3: TGCGCCAGCAGCTTGGCGTGGGGGGCTATGAACACTGAAGCTTTCTTT.

The rearrangement uses TRBV14 and TRBJ2-1, with 7 bases that match TRBD2. This CDR3 has 15 residues. CDR1 is SGHDN, CDR2 FVKESK, per germline. V lost 4 bases to trimming and J lost 0 bases; unmatched junction nucleotides: 3. The CDR3 sequence is CASSRDYLSYNEQFF. For the CDR3, the DNA is TGTGCCAGCAGCCGGGACTACCTCTCCTACAATGAGCAGTTCTTC.

For this clone: Other DNA sequences from this sample encode an identical CDR3 as well. The rearrangement uses TRBV4-3 and TRBJ2-2; D gene unclear. The germline V gene has CDR1 LGHNA and CDR2 YSLEER. V was clipped by 3 bases and J by 7 bases, with 9 bases between them. The CDR3 sequence is 13 residues long. DNA for the CDR3: TGCGCCAGCAGCCAGGTCGAAGGCGGGGAGCTGTTTTTT. Amino acids: CASSQVEGGELFF.

The CDR3 is CASSPRPAGGTEAFF. The CDR3 DNA is TGTGCCAGCAGTCCCAGACCGGCTGGGGGCACTGAAGCTTTCTTT. This chain joins TRBV27 and TRBJ1-1; possibly TRBD1 for D (5 bases). The CDR3 length is 15 residues. Germline lookup yields CDR1 MNHEY and CDR2 SMNVEV (reference sequence). Trimming took 5 bases from V and 4 from J, leaving 17 bases between them.

V is TRBV2 and J is TRBJ2-2; 8 positions agree with TRBD1. Germline-derived CDR1 and CDR2 are SNHLY and FYNNEI. This CDR3 is built from 13 residues. The J segment lost 6 bases and the V segment lost 9 bases, leaving 6 bases of the junction unmatched. CDR3: CASNRGMAGELFF. The CDR3 DNA follows: TGTGCCAGTAACAGGGGGATGGCCGGGGAGCTGTTTTTT.

The chain is built from TRBV19 and TRBJ1-2; possibly TRBD1 for D (5 bases). Germline V gene lookup returns CDR1 LNHDA and CDR2 SQIVND (reference sequence). The CDR3 is 15 residues long. Trimming cost V 3 bases and J 2 bases, with 13 bases left between them. The CDR3, as DNA: TGTGCCAGTAGTATTGGTCCGGGACCCAACTATGGCTACACCTTC. Amino acids: CASSIGPGPNYGYTF.

The chain carries TRBV4-2 and TRBJ2-1, with D perhaps being TRBD1 or TRBD2 (5 bases each). This CDR3 contains 13 residues. V was clipped by 0 bases and J by 9 bases, with 9 bases between them. Germline lookup yields CDR1 LGHNA and CDR2 YNFKEQ. The CDR3 DNA sequence: TGTGCCAGCAGCCAAGAAGAGGGACGTGAGCAGTTCTTC. Translated: CASSQEEGREQFF.

The V and J genes are TRBV28 and TRBJ1-6, with D possibly being TRBD1 (6 bases). This CDR3 has 14 amino acids. CDR1 is MDHEN, CDR2 SYDVKM, per germline. V was clipped by 2 bases and J by 7 bases, with 9 bases between them. The CDR3 is CASSLIQGNSPLHF. CDR3 DNA: TGTGCCAGCAGTTTAATACAGGGCAATTCACCCCTCCACTTT. Looking up the rest from reference TRBV28 and TRBJ1-6 gives the full variable domain: DVKVTQSSRYLVKRTGEKVFLECVQDMDHENMFWYRQDPGLGLRLIYFSYDVKMKEKGDIPEGYSVSREKKERFSLILESASTNQTSMYLCASSLIQGNSPLHFGNGTRLTVT.

The rearrangement joins TRBV27 to TRBJ1-6; 12 bases align to TRBD1. The junction had 4 bases not matched to a gene; V was cut back by 5 bases and J by 5 bases. In germline, CDR1 is MNHEY, CDR2 SMNVEV (reference sequence). This CDR3 is 16 amino acids long. CDR3 bases: TGTGCCAGCAGTGTCGGGACAGGGGGCCATAATTCACCCCTCCACTTT. Its protein is CASSVGTGGHNSPLHF.

This rearrangement joins TRBV9 to TRBJ1-1, with unresolved D. Germline CDR1 is SGDLS and CDR2 is YYNGEE. Trimming left V 0 bases short and J 7 bases short, with 10 bases between. This CDR3 region has 13 residues. The CDR3 protein is CASSVESHREAFF. The CDR3 DNA reads TGTGCCAGCAGCGTAGAGTCCCACCGTGAAGCTTTCTTT.

The rearrangement links TRBV30 to TRBJ1-3; tentative D call: TRBD1 (5 bases). The CDR3 has 18 amino acids. Between the trimmed V and J ends, which lost 0 bases and 0 bases, there was a span of 18 bases. CDR1 and CDR2 (germline): GTSNPN, SVGIG (reference sequence). The CDR3 bases are TGTGCCTGGAGTGTACTCCGGGGCCGAAGTTACTCTGGAAACACCATATATTTT. Its translation is CAWSVLRGRSYSGNTIYF. The complete variable domain, with remaining parts taken from reference TRBV30 and TRBJ1-3, reads SQTIHQWPATLVQPVGSPLSLECTVEGTSNPNLYWYRQAAGRGLQLLFYSVGIGQISSEVPQNLSASRPQDRQFILSSKKLLLSDSGFYLCAWSVLRGRSYSGNTIYFGEGSWLTVV.

This chain joins TRBV7-9 and TRBJ1-2; D is undetermined. Germline V gene data show CDR1 as SEHNR and CDR2 as FQNEAQ (reference sequence). The CDR3 extends over 13 amino acids. V was trimmed by 4 bases and J by 5 bases, leaving 11 bases between them. The CDR3 here is CASSSGLWYGYTF. DNA for the CDR3: TGTGCCAGCAGCTCCGGACTCTGGTATGGCTACACCTTC.

V usage is TRBV19 and J usage is TRBJ2-1; a weak D match, TRBD1 (5 bases). Germline CDR1 is LNHDA and CDR2 is SQIVND (reference sequence). V was cut by 3 bases and J by 7 bases, with 13 bases left in between. The CDR3 runs 14 residues. CDR3 coding DNA: TGTGCCAGTAGTATCAAACAGGTCGGGAATGAGCAGTTCTTC. It encodes CASSIKQVGNEQFF.

Regarding this clone: Other nucleotide sequences in the sample specify the same CDR3. This rearrangement joins TRBV12-3 or TRBV12-4 to TRBJ1-1; D is possibly TRBD1 (5 bases). The CDR3 loop spans 11 amino acids. V lost 3 bases, J lost 7 bases, and 6 bases lay in between. In DNA form, the CDR3 reads TGTGCCAGCAGTTTGGGGGGTGAAGCTTTCTTT. Translating gives CASSLGGEAFF.

This clone was found once. The gene calls are TRBV28 and TRBJ2-2; maybe TRBD1 (6 bases). The CDR3 length is 13 residues. Trimming took 11 bases from V and 5 from J, leaving 15 bases between them. Germline V CDR1 and CDR2: MDHEN, SYDVKM. In nucleotides, the CDR3 is TGTGCCTTCCAACAGGGACCTACCGGGGAGCTGTTTTTT. Protein sequence: CAFQQGPTGELFF.

This clone is a singleton in its sample. The rearrangement uses TRBV4-3 and TRBJ1-6; tentatively, D is TRBD1 (5 bases). V was shortened by 1 base and J by 7 bases, with 11 bases between the two germline ends. Germline-derived CDR1 and CDR2 are LGHNA and YSLEER. The CDR3 is 15 residues long. The chain's CDR3 is CASSQGKGVNSPLHF. For the CDR3, the DNA is TGCGCCAGCAGCCAAGGAAAAGGGGTCAATTCACCCCTCCACTTT.

The rearrangement links TRBV6-6 to TRBJ2-1, with D tentatively TRBD2 (6 bases). The length of the CDR3 is 14 residues. The V gene lost 6 bases and the J gene lost 3 bases, with 12 bases spanning the gap. Germline loops: CDR1 MNHNY, CDR2 SVGAGI (reference sequence). The CDR3 DNA is TGTGCCAGCAGCCCAATTAGCGGCTACAATGAGCAGTTCTTC. It translates to CASSPISGYNEQFF.

The V call is TRBV15, the J call TRBJ2-7, with D perhaps matching TRBD1 or TRBD2 (6 bases each). CDR3 length equals 15 residues. Per germline, CDR1 LNHNV and CDR2 YYDKDF (reference sequence). V was cut by 2 bases and J by 4 bases, with 15 bases left in between. The CDR3 is CATSRSKGGQYEQYF. The CDR3 DNA reads TGTGCCACCAGCAGATCCAAGGGGGGTCAGTACGAGCAGTACTTC.

The J gene is TRBJ2-7, the V gene TRBV11-1; 11 bases map to TRBD1. Looked up from germline, CDR1 is SGHAT and CDR2 is FQDESV (reference sequence). Germline trimming cut 5 bases from V and 2 bases from J; bases unmatched to any gene: 5. CDR3 size: 15 residues. The CDR3 DNA sequence: TGTGCCAGCAGCCTCGGACAGGGGGCCGCCTACGAGCAGTACTTC. Protein sequence: CASSLGQGAAYEQYF.